This T cell receptor (beta chain) was found in a study of PD-1 blockade in mismatch repair-deficient tumors. Clones were sequenced by immunoSEQ multiplex PCR, and TCRdb holds only the in-frame ones, with some missing. The sample holds 20,000 to 25,000 clones, roughly 81% seen once. The CDR3 consists of 13 residues. Germline CDR1 reads SGHDT; CDR2 reads YYEEEE. Trimming took off 2 bases at V and 6 bases at J, with 8 bases between the two ends. The source is an adult with mismatch repair-deficient cancer. The sequences come from peripheral blood, collected 2 weeks after starting pembrolizumab. This chain uses TRBV5-6 with TRBJ2-2; D perhaps matches TRBD2 (6 bases). The CDR3 sequence: CASSFQRAGELFF. DNA of the CDR3: TGTGCCAGCAGCTTCCAGCGGGCCGGGGAGCTGTTTTTT.